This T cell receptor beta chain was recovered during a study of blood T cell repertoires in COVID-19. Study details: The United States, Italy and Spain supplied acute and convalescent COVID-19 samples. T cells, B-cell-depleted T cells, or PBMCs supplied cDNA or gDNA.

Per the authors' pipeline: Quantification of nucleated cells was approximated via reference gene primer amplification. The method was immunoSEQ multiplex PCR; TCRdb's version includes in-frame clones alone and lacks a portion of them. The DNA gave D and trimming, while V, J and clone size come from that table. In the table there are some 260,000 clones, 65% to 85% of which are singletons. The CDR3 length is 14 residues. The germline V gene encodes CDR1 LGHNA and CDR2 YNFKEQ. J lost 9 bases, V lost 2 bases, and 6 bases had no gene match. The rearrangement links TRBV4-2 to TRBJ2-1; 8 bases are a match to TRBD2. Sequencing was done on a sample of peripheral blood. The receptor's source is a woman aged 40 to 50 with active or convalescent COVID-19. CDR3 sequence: CASSQKGTRAEQFF. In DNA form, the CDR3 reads TGTGCCAGCAGCCAAAAAGGGACTAGAGCTGAGCAGTTCTTC.